Given below is one TCR beta chain in context. Its antigen remains unidentified. This specimen comes from a study of cytomegalovirus exposure and HLA in healthy donors. Study background: Later analysis reported that the 110 or so validation repertoires shared the platform of the 500 to 750 first-cohort repertoires.

General study findings and limits: According to the study, 160 or so TCR beta chains were cytomegalovirus-associated.

The J segment lost 7 bases and the V segment lost 1 base, leaving 10 bases of the junction unmatched. Per germline, CDR1 SGHTA and CDR2 FQGTGA. CDR3 length equals 19 residues. Data came from immunoSEQ multiplex PCR; TCRdb stores just in-frame clones and leaves some out. The sample holds 68,000 or so clones, roughly nine tenths seen once. The V and J genes are TRBV7-3 and TRBJ2-1; 16 positions match TRBD2. This clonotype originated in a man aged 18-30 years in good health and CMV-seronegative. Material for sequencing was PBMCs. CDR3 DNA sequence: TGTGCCAGCAGCTTAAAGGGGGGGACTAGCGGGAGGGCCCTGAATGAGCAGTTCTTC. Amino acid sequence: CASSLKGGTSGRALNEQFF. The full variable domain, completed using reference TRBV7-3 and TRBJ2-1, is GAGVSQTPSNKVTEKGKYVELRCDPISGHTALYWYRQSLGQGPEFLIYFQGTGAADDSGLPNDRFFAVRPEGSVSTLKIQRTERGDSAVYLCASSLKGGTSGRALNEQFFGPGTRLTVL.